This is a list of T cell receptor beta chains from one sample in a study of T cell responses to AZD1222 COVID-19 vaccine. The data were produced by immunoSEQ multiplex PCR, yet TCRdb's version contains in-frame clones alone and is incomplete. The sample consists of approximately 140,000 clones, 90% to 95% of them appearing once. The sample here was peripheral blood, taken on day 0 of MenACWY control vaccination. The receptors were sampled from an adult in good health. The CDR3 runs from the conserved cysteine through the conserved F or W. A D gene is named only where the DNA matches it firmly. Size values are once, few and many counts, or a class for expanded clones, and some rows have none.

.	TRBV2	TRBJ1-2	TRBD1	TGTGCCAGCACCGTGATGACAGGGGACCTCCCCCACACCTTC	CASTVMTGDLPHTF
.	TRBV2	TRBJ1-5	.	TGTGCCAGCAGTGAGTATCAGGGAGCTCTTCAGCCCCAGCATTTT	CASSEYQGALQPQHF
.	TRBV3-1/TRBV3-2	TRBJ2-4	.	TGTGCCAGCAGGTCGTCGGGCGATTCTGTCAAAAACATTCAGTACTTC	CASRSSGDSVKNIQYF
.	TRBV19	TRBJ1-4	.	TGTGCCAGTAGTAGACGGGGGAAGGCAACTAATGAAAAACTGTTTTTT	CASSRRGKATNEKLFF
.	TRBV5-6	TRBJ2-7	.	TGTGCCAGCAGCTTGCGCTTCAGGGCGAACGACGAGCAGTACTTC	CASSLRFRANDEQYF
.	TRBV10-3	TRBJ2-7	.	TGTGCCATCAGCGGACAAAACGAACCCTACGAGCAGTACTTC	CAISGQNEPYEQYF
.	TRBV24-1	TRBJ2-7	.	TGTGCCACCAGTGGCAGTAGTGAAGGACGACGATACGAGCAGTACTTC	CATSGSSEGRRYEQYF
.	TRBV4-1	TRBJ1-1	TRBD1	TGCGCCAGCAGCCGTTCGGACAGGCCGAACACTGAAGCTTTCTTT	CASSRSDRPNTEAFF
.	TRBV7-6	TRBJ1-5	.	TGTGCCAGCAGCTTAGGTCCCCCCGATAGCAATCAGCCCCAGCATTTT	CASSLGPPDSNQPQHF
.	TRBV29-1	TRBJ2-1	.	TGCAGCGTCGCTAGCTTTGAGCAGTTCTTC	CSVASFEQFF
.	TRBV5-5	TRBJ1-1	.	TGTGCCAGCAGCTTCAAAACAGCGAACACTGAAGCTTTCTTT	CASSFKTANTEAFF
.	TRBV2	TRBJ1-2	.	TGTGCCAGCAGTGACCACGGGAGGCGCGGCTACACCTTC	CASSDHGRRGYTF
.	TRBV28	TRBJ1-1	.	TGTGCCAGCAGTTTCTCCGGCGGGGGTACAGCTTTCTTT	CASSFSGGGTAFF
.	TRBV5-4	TRBJ1-2	TRBD1	TGTGCCAGCAGCTTCCCTTCCCCAGGGGGGTCTCATGGCTACACCTTC	CASSFPSPGGSHGYTF
.	TRBV6-2/TRBV6-3	TRBJ1-1	.	TGTGCCAGCAGTTACGACGGACAGACCGAAGCTTTCTTT	CASSYDGQTEAFF
.	TRBV10-3	TRBJ2-1	.	TGTGCCATCAGTGAGTCTCGGGACAATGAGCAGTTCTTC	CAISESRDNEQFF
.	TRBV6-5	TRBJ1-2	.	TGTGCCAGCAGTTACTCAGGCCTCTATGGCTACACCTTC	CASSYSGLYGYTF
.	TRBV5-4	TRBJ1-2	.	TGTGCCAGCAGCATTCTGCAGGGTCTTAACTATGGCTACACCTTC	CASSILQGLNYGYTF
.	TRBV10-1	TRBJ1-5	.	TGCGCCAGCAGGGGCAGGGGCCGGCCCCAGCATTTT	CASRGRGRPQHF
.	TRBV7-2	TRBJ1-5	.	TGTGCCAGCAGCGATAGCAATCAGCCCCAGCATTTT	CASSDSNQPQHF
.	TRBV4-2	TRBJ1-3	.	TGTGCCAGCAGCCAAATTGATGGAGACACCATATATTTT	CASSQIDGDTIYF
.	TRBV19	TRBJ1-4	TRBD1	TGTGCCAGTACAGGACAGGGAAATGAAAAACTGTTTTTT	CASTGQGNEKLFF
few	TRBV2	TRBJ1-1	.	TGTGCCAGCAGTGAAGGGACCCTTCTCTTGAACACTGAAGCTTTCTTT	CASSEGTLLLNTEAFF
.	TRBV7-9	TRBJ2-3	.	TGTGCCAGCAGCTTAGAGGCAGATACGCAGTATTTT	CASSLEADTQYF
.	TRBV29-1	TRBJ1-1	.	TGCAGCGCCCAGGAAGGCCCGGCGTACACTGAAGCTTTCTTT	CSAQEGPAYTEAFF
.	TRBV5-1	TRBJ2-7	.	TGCGCCAGCAGCCCAGGGAGCTCCTACGAGCAGTACTTC	CASSPGSSYEQYF
.	TRBV7-3	TRBJ2-5	.	TGTGCCAGCAGCTCCGAGGGGTGGGGAGAGACCCAGTACTTC	CASSSEGWGETQYF
.	TRBV4-1	TRBJ2-1	TRBD2	TGCGCCAGCAGCCAAGTTTTAGCGGGTTCGAGCTCCTACAATGAGCAGTTCTTC	CASSQVLAGSSSYNEQFF
.	TRBV11-3	TRBJ2-1	.	TGTGCCAGCAGTCCTCTTAGCGGCGCCTACAATGAGCAGTTCTTC	CASSPLSGAYNEQFF
.	TRBV6-4	TRBJ1-1	.	TGTGCCAGCAGTGCCCTCCCCCGTTTCCTGAACACTGAAGCTTTCTTT	CASSALPRFLNTEAFF
.	TRBV19	TRBJ1-1	TRBD1	TGTGCCAGTAGCCAGCCTACTGGGACAGGGGTTGAAGCTTTCTTT	CASSQPTGTGVEAFF
.	TRBV5-6	TRBJ1-4	TRBD1	TGTGCCAGCAGCCCGGGAGGGACAGGGGATGAAAAACTGTTTTTT	CASSPGGTGDEKLFF
.	TRBV7-9	TRBJ2-1	TRBD2	TGTGCCAGCAGCTTAGATCTAGCGGAATACAATGAGCAGTTCTTC	CASSLDLAEYNEQFF
.	TRBV19	TRBJ2-7	TRBD1	TGTGCCACCTCGACAGGGAGAGGGTACGAGCAGTACTTC	CATSTGRGYEQYF
.	TRBV9	TRBJ1-1	.	TGTGCCAGCAGCGCAGCCCTGGGTGGGGGCACTGAAGCTTTCTTT	CASSAALGGGTEAFF
.	TRBV27	TRBJ2-3	.	TGTGCCAGCAGTTTATACCCCGCTGGGAGGAGGGGAGAAGCAGATACGCAGTATTTT	CASSLYPAGRRGEADTQYF
.	TRBV7-9	TRBJ1-1	.	TGTGCCAGCAGCTTAATCGCTGAAGCTTTCTTT	CASSLIAEAFF
.	TRBV18	TRBJ1-4	.	TGTGCCAGCTCACCAGGGGCGAGGGGACAAACTAATGAAAAACTGTTTTTT	CASSPGARGQTNEKLFF
.	TRBV19	TRBJ1-4	.	TGTGCCAGTAGCCGACAGCGATATGAAAAACTGTTTTTT	CASSRQRYEKLFF
.	TRBV6-5	TRBJ1-5	.	TGTGCCAGCAGTTACGGGAGAAATCAGCCCCAGCATTTT	CASSYGRNQPQHF
.	TRBV6-5	TRBJ2-7	TRBD1	TGTGCCAGCAAAGGGACAGGGGAATACGAGCAGTACTTC	CASKGTGEYEQYF
.	TRBV4-3	TRBJ1-2	.	TGCGCCAGCAGCCAAGATTGGGGGCGTTCCTATGGCTACACCTTC	CASSQDWGRSYGYTF
few	TRBV5-4	TRBJ1-4	.	TGTGCCAGCAGCTTCTTGACAGAAAATGAAAAACTGTTTTTT	CASSFLTENEKLFF
.	TRBV24-1	TRBJ2-1	TRBD2	TGTGCCACCAGTCACCGGGACGGGGGGAATGAGCAGTTCTTC	CATSHRDGGNEQFF
.	TRBV11-2	TRBJ1-1	TRBD1	TGTGCCAGCAGCTTCTTGGGACAGGGACCTTTGGGTGAAGCTTTCTTT	CASSFLGQGPLGEAFF
.	TRBV4-1	TRBJ1-6	.	TGCGCCAGCAGCCCAAAACACCCCTATAATTCACCCCTCCACTTT	CASSPKHPYNSPLHF